Listed below are T cell receptor beta chains from one sample, sequenced in a study of CD8+ T cells in alopecia areata. Method: immunoSEQ multiplex PCR; TCRdb's copy keeps in-frame clones and lacks some. The sample includes around 300,000 clones, about 62% of them seen just once. The source was CD4+ T cells sorted from blood, collected around week 53, from a patient treated with tofacitinib. These receptors were taken from a human donor with alopecia areata. Each CDR3 is given with its conserved first and last residue. Each record gives: clone size, D gene, V gene, J gene, CDR3 protein, CDR3 DNA. D genes are given only for firm matches. Where a row states a size, it is once, few, many or the class of an expanded clone; other rows omit it.

.,.,TRBV7-9,TRBJ2-1,CASSSGGYSYNEQFF,TGTGCCAGCAGCTCCGGGGGCTACTCCTACAATGAGCAGTTCTTC
.,.,TRBV6-6,TRBJ2-2,CASSYSPVNTGELFF,TGTGCCAGCAGTTACTCGCCGGTAAACACCGGGGAGCTGTTTTTT
few,.,TRBV5-4,TRBJ2-1,CASSLNRASSYNEQFF,TGTGCCAGCAGCTTGAACAGGGCAAGCTCCTACAATGAGCAGTTCTTC
.,.,TRBV19,TRBJ1-2,CASRTGLDYGYTF,TGTGCCAGTAGGACAGGTCTGGACTATGGCTACACCTTC
.,.,TRBV6-6,TRBJ1-1,CASSEFLAYTEAFF,TGTGCCAGCAGCGAATTCTTAGCATACACTGAAGCTTTCTTT
.,.,TRBV7-9,TRBJ2-7,CASSSGGPYEQYF,TGTGCCAGCAGCTCCGGGGGGCCCTACGAGCAGTACTTC
.,TRBD2,TRBV7-9,TRBJ2-2,CASSHGGTNTGELFF,TGTGCCAGCAGCCACGGGGGGACGAACACCGGGGAGCTGTTTTTT
.,TRBD1,TRBV2,TRBJ1-6,CASSTNRGSPLHF,TGTGCCAGCAGTACCAACAGGGGCTCACCCCTCCACTTT
.,TRBD1,TRBV29-1,TRBJ1-1,CSVGPGQVEAFF,TGCAGCGTTGGCCCAGGACAGGTTGAAGCTTTCTTT
.,TRBD1,TRBV14,TRBJ2-7,CASSKQGVSYEQYF,TGTGCCAGCAGCAAACAGGGGGTCTCCTACGAGCAGTACTTC
.,TRBD1,TRBV7-2,TRBJ1-2,CASSAWDRGGYGYTF,TGTGCCAGCAGCGCCTGGGACAGGGGCGGATATGGCTACACCTTC
few,.,TRBV4-1,TRBJ1-1,CASVTNTEAFF,TGCGCCAGCGTCACGAACACTGAAGCTTTCTTT
.,TRBD1,TRBV30,TRBJ1-2,CARQGAHGYTF,TGTGCCCGACAGGGCGCCCATGGCTACACCTTC
few,.,TRBV29-1,TRBJ2-3,CSAGRSTDTQYF,TGCAGCGCGGGGCGGAGCACAGATACGCAGTATTTT
.,.,TRBV30,TRBJ2-3,CAWGFRETQYF,TGTGCCTGGGGATTCCGCGAGACGCAGTATTTT
.,.,TRBV25-1,TRBJ1-5,CASSGFYSNQPQHF,TGTGCCAGCAGTGGTTTCTATAGCAATCAGCCCCAGCATTTT
.,TRBD1,TRBV7-2,TRBJ2-7,CASSPYSMGQAYEQYF,TGTGCCAGCAGCCCCTACTCCATGGGACAGGCTTACGAGCAGTACTTC
.,TRBD2,TRBV4-2,TRBJ2-3,CASTSGGLGDTQYF,TGTGCCAGCACTAGCGGGGGGCTGGGAGATACGCAGTATTTT
few,TRBD1,TRBV29-1,TRBJ1-1,CSVVGTGFEAFF,TGCAGCGTTGTTGGGACAGGGTTTGAAGCTTTCTTT
.,TRBD1,TRBV29-1,TRBJ2-2,CSVLGQVPTNTGELFF,TGCAGCGTCCTTGGACAGGTCCCAACCAACACCGGGGAGCTGTTTTTT
.,.,TRBV27,TRBJ1-2,CASSLLGTPDYGYTF,TGTGCCAGCAGTTTATTAGGGACCCCGGACTATGGCTACACCTTC
.,.,TRBV29-1,TRBJ2-5,CSVPEETQYF,TGCAGCGTTCCAGAAGAGACCCAGTACTTC
.,TRBD1,TRBV27,TRBJ1-1,CASSYRQGHTEAFF,TGTGCCAGCAGTTATCGACAGGGCCACACTGAAGCTTTCTTT
few,.,TRBV25-1,TRBJ1-6,CASSESQGGSYNSPLHF,TGTGCCAGCAGTGAATCGCAGGGCGGCTCCTATAATTCACCCCTCCACTTT
.,.,TRBV7-9,TRBJ2-1,CASSSGSYSIYEQFF,TGTGCCAGCAGCTCCGGCTCTTACAGCATATATGAGCAGTTCTTC
.,.,TRBV5-1,TRBJ2-5,CASSLAGETQYF,TGCGCCAGCAGCCTTGCGGGGGAGACCCAGTACTTC
few,.,TRBV30,TRBJ1-1,CAWSVQGNTEAFF,TGTGCCTGGAGTGTACAGGGAAACACTGAAGCTTTCTTT
.,.,TRBV7-9,TRBJ2-2,CASSFGGNTGELFF,TGTGCCAGCAGCTTCGGGGGAAACACCGGGGAGCTGTTTTTT
.,TRBD1,TRBV10-3,TRBJ2-1,CAITPHRDSFYNEQFF,TGTGCCATCACCCCCCACCGGGACAGTTTCTACAATGAGCAGTTCTTC
.,.,TRBV30,TRBJ2-1,CAWSPQGNEQFF,TGTGCCTGGAGCCCCCAGGGGAATGAGCAGTTCTTC
.,.,TRBV30,TRBJ1-1,CAWADKRRGTEAFF,TGTGCCTGGGCGGATAAACGGCGTGGCACTGAAGCTTTCTTT
few,TRBD1,TRBV9,TRBJ1-1,CASNPGGRTEAFF,TGTGCCAGCAACCCAGGGGGAAGAACTGAAGCTTTCTTT
.,TRBD1,TRBV29-1,TRBJ1-1,CSVTGTGLNTEAFF,TGCAGCGTTACCGGGACAGGGCTGAACACTGAAGCTTTCTTT